A single sample gave rise to the 24 T cell receptor beta chains below, sequenced in a study of OX40 agonist ivuxolimab in advanced cancers. The library was obtained by the immunoSEQ multiplex PCR assay. Here the immuneACCESS table is served through TCRdb, limited to in-frame sequences with V and J called. Missing clones are a known gap in these copies; in checked studies unresolved V genes cover under half, and the rest lacks a known reason. The sample table shows some 86,000 clones, and more than 70% are seen once. In total, the top ten clones hold under 7.5% of the sample. The starting material was CD4+ or CD8+ T cells sorted from blood, obtained in a trial of the OX40 agonist ivuxolimab. The receptors come from an adult with an advanced solid tumor such as melanoma, head and neck, liver or kidney cancer.

This chain joins TRBV11-2 and TRBJ2-1; D might be TRBD1 or TRBD2, each matching 5 bases. The CDR3 length is 17 residues. V was pared by 1 base and J by 7 bases, with 20 bases between. Germline CDR1 is SGHAT and CDR2 is FQNNGV. This chain's CDR3 is CASSLGHGYTGPNEQFF. CDR3 DNA: TGTGCCAGCAGCTTAGGCCACGGCTATACGGGACCGAATGAGCAGTTCTTC.

CDR3 sequence (DNA): TGTGCCAGCAGCTTTGAAGGGGCTGGAAACACCATATATTTT. Protein product: CASSFEGAGNTIYF. The rearrangement uses TRBV7-9 and TRBJ1-3, with a weak D call TRBD1 (5 bases). CDR1 is SEHNR, CDR2 FQNEAQ, per germline (reference sequence). The CDR3 covers 14 residues. The V and J ends lost 3 bases and 2 bases respectively, with 8 bases between them.

The CDR3 region has the DNA TGTGCCAGCTCACCCCCTGGGACGGACACTAGCACAGATACGCAGTATTTT. Translation: CASSPPGTDTSTDTQYF. V is TRBV18 and J is TRBJ2-3; D may be TRBD1 or TRBD2 (5 bases each). The CDR3 spans 17 residues. The germline CDR1 and CDR2 sequences are KGHSH and LQKENI. The V and J ends lost 3 bases and 0 bases respectively, with 16 bases between them.

The rearrangement uses TRBV21-1 and TRBJ1-6; the table gives TRBD1 as D, unverified against the DNA. TRBV21-1 is a recognized pseudogene. This CDR3 is 14 amino acids long. The CDR3 region is CASSPGTANSPLHF. Written as DNA, the CDR3 is TGTGCCAGCAGCCCCGGGACAGCTAATTCACCCCTCCACTTT.

The gene calls are TRBV4-1 and TRBJ1-1; 9 bases fit TRBD1. The CDR3 is 17 residues long. From germline, CDR1 is MGHRA and CDR2 YSYEKL. V gave up 0 bases and J gave up 5 bases; unmatched junction bases: 10. The CDR3 reads CASSQEGQGDLGTEAFF. For the CDR3, the DNA is TGCGCCAGCAGCCAAGAGGGACAGGGTGATTTGGGTACTGAAGCTTTCTTT.

J is TRBJ1-2 and V is TRBV6-1; TRBD1 aligns across 8 bases. V trimming: 7 bases; J trimming: 8 bases; junction bases outside the gene matches: 12. Looked up from germline, CDR1 is MNHNS and CDR2 is SASEGT. The CDR3 is 14 residues long. CDR3 in DNA: TGTGCCAGCACTTCCAGGGGGCGCGGTCGCGGCTACACCTTC. Translated, it gives CASTSRGRGRGYTF.

This clone was observed a handful of times. One end of the junction fails to match germline, which may point to a read error. CDR3 region: CASSPNPPGQGSFLRF. CDR3 sequence (DNA): TGCGCCAGCAGCCCTAACCCTCCGGGACAGGGGAGTTTCCTTCGCTTT. The chain recombines TRBV5-1 with TRBJ1-6; 10 bases map to TRBD1. The CDR3 loop spans 16 amino acids. Per the germline V gene, CDR1 is SGHRS and CDR2 is YFSETQ.

The V and J genes are TRBV4-3 and TRBJ2-1, with 7 bases that match TRBD2. In germline, CDR1 is LGHNA, CDR2 YSLEER. There are 17 residues in the CDR3. J gave up 3 bases and V 0 bases, and 8 bases lay outside the gene matches. CDR3 in DNA: TGCGCCAGCAGCCAAGAAGAGAGGGCTAGCGGCTACAATGAGCAGTTCTTC. Protein product: CASSQEERASGYNEQFF.

The chain recombines TRBV15 with TRBJ2-1; the match to TRBD2 covers 8 bases. Looked up from germline, CDR1 is LNHNV and CDR2 is YYDKDF (reference sequence). J gave up 2 bases and V 9 bases, and 6 bases lay outside the gene matches. This CDR3 is 14 amino acids long. CDR3 DNA sequence: TGTGCCACTAGAGCGGGAGAGGCCTACAATGAGCAGTTCTTC. Translating it yields CATRAGEAYNEQFF.

The J gene is TRBJ1-5, the V gene TRBV11-2, with D tentatively TRBD1 (5 bases). Trimming removed 0 bases from V and 4 bases from J, with 10 bases in between. The germline V gene encodes CDR1 SGHAT and CDR2 FQNNGV. The CDR3 loop spans 15 amino acids. This chain's CDR3 is CASSLERQGNQPQHF. For the CDR3, the DNA is TGTGCCAGCAGCTTAGAACGCCAGGGTAATCAGCCCCAGCATTTT.

The chain links TRBV19 to TRBJ2-2, with TRBD2 matching 7 bases. The V gene end was trimmed by 9 bases and the J gene end by 5 bases; junction bases not matched to a gene: 9. Germline V lookup: CDR1 LNHDA, CDR2 SQIVND (reference sequence). The CDR3 contains 14 residues. CDR3 amino acids: CASTGIGGTGELFF. The CDR3 DNA follows: TGTGCCAGCACCGGTATCGGGGGGACCGGGGAGCTGTTTTTT.

The chain carries TRBV5-5 and TRBJ1-1; 7 bases fit TRBD1. CDR3 length: 14 amino acids. Germline loops: CDR1 SGHKS, CDR2 YYEKEE (reference sequence). Trimming removed 4 bases from V and 5 bases from J; junction bases left unmatched: 8. The CDR3 DNA reads as TGTGCCAGCAGCGCGCAGGGGGTATTTACTGAAGCTTTCTTT. Translating gives CASSAQGVFTEAFF. The full variable domain, completed using reference TRBV5-5 and TRBJ1-1, is DAGVTQSPTHLIKTRGQQVTLRCSPISGHKSVSWYQQVLGQGPQFIFQYYEKEERGRGNFPDRFSARQFPNYSSELNVNALLLGDSALYLCASSAQGVFTEAFFGQGTRLTVV.

The chain joins TRBV7-9 to TRBJ2-1; TRBD2 agrees at 12 bases. This CDR3 has 16 residues. V was clipped by 1 base and J by 8 bases; unmatched bases: 6. Germline CDR1 is SEHNR and CDR2 is FQNEAQ (reference sequence). DNA of the CDR3: TGTGCCAGCAGCTTAGGTCTAGCGGGAGGGAAGGATGAGCAGTTCTTC. This codes for CASSLGLAGGKDEQFF.

V gene TRBV5-4 combines with J gene TRBJ2-3; D unresolved. The CDR3 is made up of 14 amino acids. Germline V CDR1 and CDR2: SGHNT, YYREEE (reference sequence). V lost 1 base and J 4 bases, leaving 10 bases between the germline ends. CDR3 protein: CASSLSQRPDTQYF. The CDR3 nucleotides read TGTGCCAGCAGCTTGTCTCAAAGACCAGATACGCAGTATTTT.

The chain couples TRBV6-1 to TRBJ1-5; TRBD1 is a possible D gene (5 bases). CDR3 length: 14 amino acids. V lost 5 bases, J lost 4 bases, and 12 bases lay in between. Germline V gives CDR1 MNHNS, CDR2 SASEGT. The CDR3 DNA sequence: TGTGCCAGCAGTTCAGACAGCCCTAATCAGCCCCAGCATTTT. As protein: CASSSDSPNQPQHF.

This sequence joins TRBV7-6 and TRBJ1-2; D might be TRBD1 (5 bases). CDR1 is SGHVS, CDR2 FNYEAQ, per germline. V lost 6 bases to trimming and J lost 4 bases, with 15 bases between them. The CDR3 consists of 14 residues. The CDR3 spells CASSADILGYGYTF. The CDR3 DNA sequence: TGTGCCAGCAGTGCGGACATTTTGGGCTATGGCTACACCTTC.

The chain is built from TRBV5-4 and TRBJ1-3, with 9 bases lining up with TRBD1. With V trimmed by 3 bases and J by 8 bases, 9 bases remained unmatched. CDR1 SGHNT and CDR2 YYREEE come from the germline V gene (reference sequence). The CDR3 contains 15 residues. CDR3 protein: CASSSSGTGTDTIYF. CDR3 coding DNA: TGTGCCAGCAGCTCGTCCGGGACAGGGACAGACACCATATATTTT.

This chain joins TRBV23-1 and TRBJ1-5; 10 bases are a match to TRBD1. TRBV23-1 is an open reading frame, and its role is uncertain. Trimming at V came to 3 bases and at J to 0 bases, leaving 11 bases not matched to a gene. This CDR3 has 19 amino acids. As DNA, the CDR3 is TGCGCCAGCAGTCATCGGGGACAGGGGTACTCTTATAGCAATCAGCCCCAGCATTTT. Translated, it gives CASSHRGQGYSYSNQPQHF.

V gene TRBV6-5 combines with J gene TRBJ1-6, with TRBD1 as a possible D gene (5 bases). V lost 2 bases to trimming and J lost 7 bases, with 15 bases between them. The CDR3 runs 16 residues. Germline CDR1 MNHEY, CDR2 SVGAGI. Written as DNA, the CDR3 is TGTGCCAGCAGTTACAAAGGGGCCTCCGGCAATTCACCCCTCCACTTT. It translates to CASSYKGASGNSPLHF.

The genes are TRBV6-5 and TRBJ1-4; D not certain. V lost 2 bases and J lost 1, with 8 bases in between. The CDR3 totals 15 residues. Germline V gene lookup returns CDR1 MNHEY and CDR2 SVGAGI. As DNA, the CDR3 is TGTGCCAGCAGTTACGTGCGAGGAACTAATGAAAAACTGTTTTTT. Protein sequence: CASSYVRGTNEKLFF.

The rearrangement links TRBV19 to TRBJ1-5; tentatively, D is TRBD1 (6 bases). The CDR3 is 13 amino acids. Trimming stripped 6 bases from V and 0 bases from J, with 6 bases between. Germline V lookup: CDR1 LNHDA, CDR2 SQIVND (reference sequence). CDR3 bases: TGTGCCAGTAGCAGGGGTAGCAATCAGCCCCAGCATTTT. Encoded protein: CASSRGSNQPQHF.

This chain links TRBV18 with TRBJ1-5, with 7 bases identical to TRBD1. CDR3 length: 17 amino acids. J gave up 4 bases and V 6 bases, and 15 bases lay outside the gene matches. Germline V CDR1 and CDR2: KGHSH, LQKENI. The CDR3 DNA reads TGTGCCAGCTCTCCGAACGAAAGACAGGGAGCAAATCAGCCCCAGCATTTT. It yields the protein CASSPNERQGANQPQHF. Full variable domain (remainder filled in from reference TRBV18 and TRBJ1-5): NAGVMQNPRHLVRRRGQEARLRCSPMKGHSHVYWYRQLPEEGLKFMVYLQKENIIDESGMPKERFSAEFPKEGPSILRIQQVVRGDSAAYFCASSPNERQGANQPQHFGDGTRLSIL.

The chain carries TRBV6-6 and TRBJ1-5; D remains ambiguous. Trimming left V 2 bases short and J 4 bases short, with 6 bases between. This CDR3 is 13 amino acids long. Germline CDR1 reads MNHNY; CDR2 reads SVGAGI (reference sequence). This CDR3 reads CASSYDGNQPQHF. DNA of the CDR3: TGTGCCAGCAGTTACGATGGAAATCAGCCCCAGCATTTT.

This clone has a handful of counts. V and J are TRBV5-1 and TRBJ1-1, with 8 nucleotides matching TRBD1. CDR3 length equals 16 residues. J gave up 1 base and V 4 bases, and 9 bases lay outside the gene matches. Germline V gives CDR1 SGHRS, CDR2 YFSETQ. The CDR3 region is CASSRYRDRRNTEAFF. In nucleotides, the CDR3 is TGCGCCAGCAGCAGATACCGGGACAGGAGGAACACTGAAGCTTTCTTT.